Listed below are T cell receptor beta chains from one sample, sequenced in a study of blood T cell repertoires in COVID-19. Method: immunoSEQ multiplex PCR; TCRdb's copy keeps in-frame clones and lacks some. The sample includes roughly 190,000 clones, approximately 90% of them seen just once. Sequencing was carried out using peripheral blood. The source is a man between 60 and 75 years old with active or convalescent COVID-19. Both conserved end residues are part of each CDR3. The D gene is left open where the match is weak. The size entry is marked missing in some rows and otherwise reads once, few, many or a size class.

j_call d_call clone_size v_call cdr3_aa cdr3_nt
TRBJ1-6 - - TRBV2 CASRDSKWNSPLHF TGTGCCAGCAGAGACTCTAAGTGGAATTCACCCCTCCACTTT
TRBJ2-1 - - TRBV7-2 CASSSRVTIEQFF TGTGCCAGCAGCTCCAGGGTTACAATTGAGCAGTTCTTC
TRBJ1-1 - once TRBV6-5 CASSYGGAKHTEAFF TGTGCCAGCAGTTACGGGGGGGCCAAACACACTGAAGCTTTCTTT
TRBJ1-2 - - TRBV5-5 CASSPPGGGPYGYTF TGTGCCAGCAGCCCACCTGGGGGGGGCCCCTATGGCTACACCTTC
TRBJ1-5 - - TRBV19 CASSIWADSNQPQHF TGTGCCAGTAGTATATGGGCTGATAGCAATCAGCCCCAGCATTTT
TRBJ1-3 TRBD1 - TRBV14 CASSPVLRQGNTIYF TGTGCCAGCAGCCCAGTACTACGACAGGGGAACACCATATATTTT
TRBJ2-2 TRBD1 - TRBV5-1 CASSFYLSGTAITGELFF TGCGCCAGCAGCTTCTATCTATCCGGGACAGCTATCACCGGGGAGCTGTTTTTT
TRBJ2-1 - - TRBV29-1 CSVAGVTATYNEQFF TGCAGCGTTGCGGGTGTGACCGCCACCTACAATGAGCAGTTCTTC
TRBJ1-2 TRBD1 once TRBV6-5 CASSSGQDYGYTF TGTGCCAGCAGCTCAGGACAGGACTATGGCTACACCTTC
TRBJ2-1 - - TRBV19 CASEDSPGNEQFF TGTGCCAGTGAGGACTCCCCTGGGAATGAGCAGTTCTTC
TRBJ1-1 TRBD1 - TRBV5-1 CASSSGQGRAEAFF TGCGCCAGCAGCTCGGGACAGGGTCGAGCCGAAGCTTTCTTT
TRBJ2-1 TRBD1 - TRBV19 CASTPDRGLNEQFF TGTGCCAGTACCCCAGACAGGGGTCTTAATGAGCAGTTCTTC
TRBJ1-1 TRBD1 - TRBV6-5 CASSIDRGRWAFF TGTGCCAGCAGCATAGACAGGGGGCGCTGGGCTTTCTTT
TRBJ2-3 TRBD2 - TRBV24-1 CATSGGVSREGTDTQYF TGTGCCACCAGTGGAGGGGTGTCCCGGGAGGGGACAGATACGCAGTATTTT